Presented here are 21 T cell receptor beta chains from one specimen sequenced in a study of siplizumab effects on memory and regulatory T cells. Produced via immunoSEQ multiplex PCR; TCRdb's table is partial and in-frame only. Of about 100,000 clones listed, about 94% are singletons. The sample was non-Treg CD4+ T cells sorted from blood. The receptors stem from a human donor in good health.

The CDR3 DNA reads as TGTGCCACCAGCAGAGATGAGTTGGGGGAGACCCAGTACTTC. It is translated as CATSRDELGETQYF. The J gene is TRBJ2-5, the V gene TRBV15; D is unclear. This CDR3 contains 14 residues. Germline CDR1 and CDR2: LNHNV and YYDKDF (reference sequence). V was pared by 0 bases and J by 5 bases, with 10 bases between.

DNA for the CDR3: TGTGCCAGCAGCTTAGGAGCGGGTGGACAAGAGACCCAGTACTTC. Amino acid sequence: CASSLGAGGQETQYF. V and J are TRBV11-3 and TRBJ2-5, with D perhaps matching TRBD2 (6 bases). Germline CDR1 SGHNT, CDR2 YENEEA. CDR3 size: 15 residues. The germline V and J ends were trimmed by 1 base and 2 bases, with 11 bases remaining between them.

The chain is built from TRBV10-3 and TRBJ1-2; no clear D gene. Germline assignment: CDR1 ENHRY and CDR2 SYGVKD. The CDR3 runs to 14 residues. The V gene lost 9 bases and the J gene lost 1 base, with 15 bases spanning the gap. The CDR3 bases are TGTGCCATTCACGCCGCACAGTTTAACTATGGCTACACCTTC. It translates to CAIHAAQFNYGYTF.

The V gene is TRBV19, the J gene TRBJ2-5; either TRBD1 or TRBD2 may supply D (5 bases each). CDR1 and CDR2 (germline): LNHDA, SQIVND (reference sequence). The CDR3 is made up of 16 amino acids. V lost 5 bases to trimming and J lost 5 bases, with 21 bases between them. CDR3 nucleotide sequence: TGTGCCAGTAGTGATATTAGCGTTGGGGCTCGGGAGACCCAGTACTTC. This gives the protein CASSDISVGARETQYF.

V gene TRBV18 combines with J gene TRBJ2-3, with 12 bases that match TRBD2. The junction had 5 bases not matched to a gene; V was cut back by 3 bases and J by 4 bases. CDR1 and CDR2 (germline): KGHSH, LQKENI. This CDR3 region has 16 residues. The CDR3 bases are TGTGCCAGCTCACCCCGGACTAGCGGGAAAGCAGATACGCAGTATTTT. As protein: CASSPRTSGKADTQYF. The whole variable domain, filled in from reference TRBV18 and TRBJ2-3, reads NAGVMQNPRHLVRRRGQEARLRCSPMKGHSHVYWYRQLPEEGLKFMVYLQKENIIDESGMPKERFSAEFPKEGPSILRIQQVVRGDSAAYFCASSPRTSGKADTQYFGPGTRLTVL.

The V and J genes are TRBV18 and TRBJ2-1, with TRBD2 matching over 8 bases. Germline-derived CDR1 and CDR2 are KGHSH and LQKENI. This CDR3 is built from 19 residues. V was clipped by 1 base and J by 1 base; unmatched bases: 12. The CDR3 coding sequence is TGTGCCAGCTCACCACGGGAGAGCGGGAGTGTGGGGTCCTACAATGAGCAGTTCTTC. Its protein is CASSPRESGSVGSYNEQFF.

The chain uses TRBV5-1 and TRBJ2-3; D perhaps matches TRBD2 (5 bases). This CDR3 contains 14 residues. The germline V gene encodes CDR1 SGHRS and CDR2 YFSETQ. V dropped 2 bases and J dropped 2 bases, with 9 bases sitting between them. CDR3: CASSLLDPTDTQYF. The CDR3 bases are TGCGCCAGCAGCTTACTAGACCCCACAGATACGCAGTATTTT.

The gene calls are TRBV5-1 and TRBJ2-3; tentatively, D is TRBD1 (5 bases). Between the trimmed V and J ends, which lost 3 bases and 0 bases, there was a span of 11 bases. The length of the CDR3 is 15 residues. CDR1 is SGHRS, CDR2 YFSETQ, per germline. For the CDR3, the DNA is TGCGCCAGCAGCTATGACAGTTTTAGCACAGATACGCAGTATTTT. It is translated as CASSYDSFSTDTQYF.

V gene TRBV7-9 combines with J gene TRBJ2-1; D unclear. This CDR3 contains 13 residues. V lost 11 bases and J 4 bases, leaving 15 bases between the germline ends. Germline lookup yields CDR1 SEHNR and CDR2 FQNEAQ (reference sequence). CDR3 in amino acids: CAGRTGAYNEQFF. The CDR3 bases are TGTGCCGGAAGAACGGGCGCGTACAATGAGCAGTTCTTC. Combining the CDR3 with reference TRBV7-9 and TRBJ2-1 gives the whole variable domain DTGVSQNPRHKITKRGQNVTFRCDPISEHNRLYWYRQTLGQGPEFLTYFQNEAQLEKSRLLSDRFSAERPKGSFSTLEIQRTEQGDSAMYLCAGRTGAYNEQFFGPGTRLTVL.

V usage is TRBV28 and J usage is TRBJ1-1, with a possible D match to TRBD1 (5 bases). CDR1 and CDR2 from the germline V gene are MDHEN and SYDVKM. The CDR3 length is 16 residues. Trimming shortened V by 7 bases and J by 11 bases, and 29 bases separated the two germline ends. In DNA, the CDR3 is TGTGCCAGCACCTTTATCAGGGCACGATCATCGGTGAGGGCTTTCTTT. As protein: CASTFIRARSSVRAFF.

This clone was picked up one time. V usage is TRBV5-6 and J usage is TRBJ1-1; 9 bases agree with TRBD1. The length of the CDR3 is 15 residues. V was clipped by 5 bases and J by 2 bases; unmatched bases: 7. The germline CDR1 and CDR2 sequences are SGHDT and YYEEEE. As DNA, the CDR3 is TGTGCCAGCAGTCACCAACAGGGGGCCAACACTGAAGCTTTCTTT. Translation gives CASSHQQGANTEAFF.

This rearrangement joins TRBV6-1 to TRBJ2-4; the match to TRBD2 covers 10 bases. Germline V lookup: CDR1 MNHNS, CDR2 SASEGT. This CDR3 is built from 18 residues. V trimming: 6 bases; J trimming: 4 bases; junction bases outside the gene matches: 15. CDR3 nucleotide sequence: TGTGCCAGCAGCGAAAAACCGGGACTAGCGTACCAAAAAAACATTCAGTACTTC. Its protein product is CASSEKPGLAYQKNIQYF.

The J gene is TRBJ1-1, the V gene TRBV2; D gene ambiguous. Trimming pared 3 bases from V and 1 base from J, leaving 9 bases between. This CDR3 is built from 14 residues. Germline V CDR1 and CDR2: SNHLY, FYNNEI. The CDR3 reads CASSDGPGNTEAFF. DNA of the CDR3: TGTGCCAGCAGTGATGGCCCTGGGAACACTGAAGCTTTCTTT.

The chain carries TRBV10-2 and TRBJ2-5; D might be TRBD1 (5 bases). Trimming shortened V by 6 bases and J by 2 bases, and 13 bases separated the two germline ends. The CDR3 has 14 amino acids. Germline V gene sequence: CDR1 WSHSY, CDR2 SAAADI. The CDR3 spells CASRQGMQQETQYF. CDR3 coding DNA: TGCGCCAGCAGGCAGGGTATGCAGCAAGAGACCCAGTACTTC.

This chain links TRBV28 with TRBJ1-5; D call uncertain. CDR1 is MDHEN, CDR2 SYDVKM, per germline. The CDR3 contains 16 residues. Trimming pared 3 bases from V and 0 bases from J, leaving 12 bases between. The CDR3 nucleotides read TGTGCCAGCAGTTTGGAGAGCCAATTTAGCAATCAGCCCCAGCATTTT. Its translation: CASSLESQFSNQPQHF.

This chain joins TRBV11-2 and TRBJ1-3; D perhaps matches TRBD1 (6 bases). This CDR3 is built from 15 residues. V dropped 1 base and J dropped 4 bases, with 11 bases sitting between them. The V gene's germline CDR1 is SGHAT and CDR2 FQNNGV. In DNA, the CDR3 is TGTGCCAGCAGCTTAGTAGGGGGTTCGGGAAACACCATATATTTT. Translation gives CASSLVGGSGNTIYF.

This clone was seen only once. The gene calls are TRBV28 and TRBJ1-4; a possible D gene is TRBD1 (5 bases). Per germline, CDR1 MDHEN and CDR2 SYDVKM. The CDR3 runs to 14 residues. Between the trimmed V and J ends, which lost 3 bases and 7 bases, there was a span of 12 bases. CDR3 in DNA: TGTGCCAGCAGTTTCACCCAGGGCGGTGAAAAACTGTTTTTT. This encodes CASSFTQGGEKLFF.

The rearrangement links TRBV15 to TRBJ1-5; D is unresolved. The CDR3 covers 15 residues. Germline V gives CDR1 LNHNV, CDR2 YYDKDF (reference sequence). Trimming stripped 9 bases from V and 4 bases from J, with 19 bases between. Here the CDR3 reads CATGADGKQNQPQHF. DNA of the CDR3: TGTGCCACAGGTGCCGACGGGAAACAGAATCAGCCCCAGCATTTT.

The chain uses TRBV7-9 and TRBJ1-4, with 8 bases aligning to TRBD1. CDR1 is SEHNR, CDR2 FQNEAQ, per germline (reference sequence). CDR3 size: 14 residues. The trim removed 2 bases at V and 8 bases at J, leaving 4 bases unmatched. The CDR3 nucleotides read TGTGCCAGCAGCTTACAGGGGGCGAGAGAAAAACTGTTTTTT. Translating it yields CASSLQGAREKLFF.

The V call is TRBV7-3, the J call TRBJ2-5, with 10 bases fitting TRBD2. The J segment lost 4 bases and the V segment lost 4 bases, leaving 12 bases of the junction unmatched. The CDR3 totals 17 residues. Looked up from germline, CDR1 is SGHTA and CDR2 is FQGTGA. CDR3 protein: CASSSSLAGARGETQYF. CDR3 DNA sequence: TGTGCCAGCAGCTCCTCTCTAGCGGGAGCGAGGGGAGAGACCCAGTACTTC.

V usage is TRBV19 and J usage is TRBJ1-2; D might be TRBD1 (5 bases). V was clipped by 3 bases and J by 6 bases, with 17 bases between them. The germline CDR1 and CDR2 sequences are LNHDA and SQIVND (reference sequence). This CDR3 is built from 15 residues. CDR3 loop: CASSIDRYLGDGYTF. In DNA form, the CDR3 reads TGTGCCAGTAGTATTGACAGATATTTGGGCGATGGCTACACCTTC.